Listed below are T cell receptor beta chains from one sample, sequenced in a study of OX40 agonist ivuxolimab in advanced cancers. TCRdb's copy holds only in-frame clones and misses some; the assay was immunoSEQ multiplex PCR. The sample has around 80,000 clones, more than 80% seen once. The source material was CD4+ or CD8+ T cells sorted from blood, sampled in a trial of the OX40 agonist ivuxolimab. These receptors all come from an adult with an advanced solid tumor such as melanoma, head and neck, liver or kidney cancer. CDR3s include the opening cysteine and the closing phenylalanine or tryptophan. Fields, in order: CDR3 protein, CDR3 DNA, V gene, D gene, J gene, clone size. The D gene is left open where the match is weak. Part of the rows lack a size; the others show once, few, many or a class for expanded clones.

CASSPQGRVNQPQHF | TGTGCCAGTAGTCCCCAGGGGAGGGTAAATCAGCCCCAGCATTTT | TRBV19 | . | TRBJ1-5 | .
CASREVNQPQHF | TGTGCCAGCAGGGAGGTCAATCAGCCCCAGCATTTT | TRBV6-1 | . | TRBJ1-5 | .
CASSNPRGGYTF | TGTGCCAGCAGCAACCCCAGGGGTGGCTACACCTTC | TRBV9 | . | TRBJ1-2 | .
CASSVAPHRTDTQYF | TGTGCCAGCAGCGTAGCTCCTCACCGCACAGATACGCAGTATTTT | TRBV9 | . | TRBJ2-3 | .
CASSLEGSVQETQYF | TGTGCCAGCAGCTTGGAAGGCTCAGTCCAAGAGACCCAGTACTTC | TRBV5-4 | . | TRBJ2-5 | .
CASSRLGQENTGELFF | TGTGCCAGCAGCCGACTCGGACAGGAGAACACCGGGGAGCTGTTTTTT | TRBV6-6 | TRBD1 | TRBJ2-2 | .
CAWGGRQGVGAEQYF | TGTGCCTGGGGCGGTAGACAGGGGGTAGGGGCCGAGCAGTACTTC | TRBV30 | TRBD1 | TRBJ2-7 | .
CASSNDRVVGNTIYF | TGTGCCAGCAGCAATGACAGGGTCGTTGGGAACACCATATATTTT | TRBV7-9 | TRBD1 | TRBJ1-3 | .
CASSLVQRGAYNEQFF | TGTGCCAGCAGCTTAGTTCAGCGGGGGGCCTACAATGAGCAGTTCTTC | TRBV7-2 | TRBD2 | TRBJ2-1 | .
CASSLQGAGGYTF | TGTGCCAGCAGCCTACAGGGCGCTGGAGGCTACACCTTC | TRBV5-4 | . | TRBJ1-2 | .
CAVGGPGSEQFF | TGTGCCGTCGGGGGCCCCGGGAGTGAGCAGTTCTTC | TRBV10-3 | . | TRBJ2-1 | .
CASSLDRGSQPQHF | TGTGCCAGCAGCCTCGACAGGGGAAGTCAGCCCCAGCATTTT | TRBV28 | TRBD1 | TRBJ1-5 | .
CASSQVAGDSYGYTF | TGTGCCAGCAGCCAAGTGGCGGGGGATAGCTATGGCTACACCTTC | TRBV4-2 | . | TRBJ1-2 | .
CTSSHRAQLSSYNEQFF | TGCACCAGCAGCCACCGGGCCCAGCTAAGCTCCTACAATGAGCAGTTCTTC | TRBV1 | . | TRBJ2-1 | .
CASSIRQGYEQFF | TGTGCCAGCAGCATTCGACAGGGCTATGAGCAGTTCTTC | TRBV13 | TRBD1 | TRBJ2-1 | .
CASKRSGRNTEAFF | TGTGCCAGTAAGCGGTCGGGCAGGAACACTGAAGCTTTCTTT | TRBV19 | . | TRBJ1-1 | .
CAWSSASGYNYGYTF | TGTGCCTGGAGTTCCGCCTCGGGCTATAACTATGGCTACACCTTC | TRBV30 | . | TRBJ1-2 | .
CASSWTENTEAFF | TGCGCCAGCAGCTGGACAGAGAACACTGAAGCTTTCTTT | TRBV5-1 | . | TRBJ1-1 | .
CASSRDRGLAGNTIYF | TGCGCCAGCAGCCGGGACAGGGGGCTCGCGGGAAACACCATATATTTT | TRBV5-1 | TRBD1 | TRBJ1-3 | .
CASSQAGTGSYGYTF | TGTGCCAGCAGCCAAGCGGGGACAGGGAGCTATGGCTACACCTTC | TRBV14 | TRBD1 | TRBJ1-2 | once
CASSFTGARDTQYF | TGTGCCAGCAGCTTTACAGGGGCGAGAGATACGCAGTATTTT | TRBV5-4 | TRBD1 | TRBJ2-3 | few
CASSWTESQETQYF | TGTGCCAGCAGTTGGACGGAGTCCCAAGAGACCCAGTACTTC | TRBV2 | . | TRBJ2-5 | once
CASSVGQGRSGNTIYF | TGTGCCAGCAGCGTAGGACAGGGCCGCTCTGGAAACACCATATATTTT | TRBV9 | TRBD1 | TRBJ1-3 | .
CASSRDSGRYGYTF | TGTGCCAGCAGTAGGGACAGCGGCCGCTATGGCTACACCTTC | TRBV6-6 | TRBD1 | TRBJ1-2 | .
CASSRGLNYGYTF | TGTGCCAGCAGCCGGGGCCTTAACTATGGCTACACCTTC | TRBV7-2 | . | TRBJ1-2 | .
CASSRDGGQETQYF | TGTGCCAGCAGCAGGGACGGGGGACAAGAGACCCAGTACTTC | TRBV7-8 | . | TRBJ2-5 | .
CASSQVLASNYEQYF | TGCGCCAGCAGCCAAGTGCTAGCCTCCAACTACGAGCAGTACTTC | TRBV4-1 | . | TRBJ2-7 | .
CASSFPTGESPGELFF | TGTGCCAGCAGCTTCCCGACAGGGGAAAGTCCCGGGGAGCTGTTTTTT | TRBV7-3 | TRBD1 | TRBJ2-2 | .
CASSIRDTGELFF | TGTGCCAGTAGTATAAGGGACACCGGGGAGCTGTTTTTT | TRBV19 | . | TRBJ2-2 | .